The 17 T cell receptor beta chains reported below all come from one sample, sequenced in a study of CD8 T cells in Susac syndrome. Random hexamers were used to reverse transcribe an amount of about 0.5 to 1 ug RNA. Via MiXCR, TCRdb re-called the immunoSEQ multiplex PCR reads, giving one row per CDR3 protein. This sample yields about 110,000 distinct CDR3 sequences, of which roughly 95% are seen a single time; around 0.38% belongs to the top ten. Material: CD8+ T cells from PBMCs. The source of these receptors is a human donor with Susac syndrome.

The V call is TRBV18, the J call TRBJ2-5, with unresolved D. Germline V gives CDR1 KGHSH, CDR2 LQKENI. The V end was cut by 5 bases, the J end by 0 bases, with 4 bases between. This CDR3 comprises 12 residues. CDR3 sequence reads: CASSAYQETQYF. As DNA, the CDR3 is TGTGCCAGCTCAGCGTACCAAGAGACCCAGTACTTC.

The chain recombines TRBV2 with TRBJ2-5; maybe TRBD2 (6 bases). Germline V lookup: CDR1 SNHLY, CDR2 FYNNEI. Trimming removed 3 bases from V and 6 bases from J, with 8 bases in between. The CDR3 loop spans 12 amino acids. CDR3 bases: TGTGCCAGCAGTGAGGACTATCAGACCCAGTACTTC. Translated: CASSEDYQTQYF.

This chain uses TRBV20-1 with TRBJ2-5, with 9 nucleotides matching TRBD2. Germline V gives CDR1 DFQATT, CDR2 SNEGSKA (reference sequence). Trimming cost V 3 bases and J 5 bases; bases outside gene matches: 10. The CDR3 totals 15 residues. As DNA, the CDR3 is TGCAGTGCTAGCTCGGAGCGGGGGGTGAGGGAGACCCAGTACTTC. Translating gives CSASSERGVRETQYF.

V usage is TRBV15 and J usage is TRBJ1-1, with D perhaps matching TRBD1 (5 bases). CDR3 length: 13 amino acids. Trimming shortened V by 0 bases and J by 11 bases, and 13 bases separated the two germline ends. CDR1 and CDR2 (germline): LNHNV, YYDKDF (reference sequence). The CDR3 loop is CATSRDPMGRAFF. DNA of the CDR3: TGTGCCACCAGCAGAGATCCGATGGGGCGGGCTTTCTTT.

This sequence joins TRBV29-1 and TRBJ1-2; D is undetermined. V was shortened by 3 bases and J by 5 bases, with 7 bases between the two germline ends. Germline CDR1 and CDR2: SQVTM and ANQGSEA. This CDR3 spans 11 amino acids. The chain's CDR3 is CSVEDRYGYTF. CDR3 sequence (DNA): TGCAGCGTTGAGGACCGTTATGGCTACACCTTC.

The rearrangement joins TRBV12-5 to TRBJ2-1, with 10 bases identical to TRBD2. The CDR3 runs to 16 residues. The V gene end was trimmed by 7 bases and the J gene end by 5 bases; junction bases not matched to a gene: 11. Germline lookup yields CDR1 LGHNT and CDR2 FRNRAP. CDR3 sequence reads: CASASFLTSGDNEQFF. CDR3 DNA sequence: TGTGCTAGTGCCTCATTCCTCACTAGCGGGGACAATGAGCAGTTCTTC. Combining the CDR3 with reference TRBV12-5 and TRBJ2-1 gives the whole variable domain DARVTQTPRHKVTEMGQEVTMRCQPILGHNTVFWYRQTMMQGLELLAYFRNRAPLDDSGMPKDRFSAEMPDATLATLKIQPSEPRDSAVYFCASASFLTSGDNEQFFGPGTRLTVL.

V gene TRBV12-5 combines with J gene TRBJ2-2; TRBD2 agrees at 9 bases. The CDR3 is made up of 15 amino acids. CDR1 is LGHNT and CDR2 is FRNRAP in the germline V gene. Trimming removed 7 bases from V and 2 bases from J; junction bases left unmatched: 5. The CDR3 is CASAAGGANTGELFF. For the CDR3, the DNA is TGTGCTAGTGCCGCGGGGGGGGCTAACACCGGGGAGCTGTTTTTT.

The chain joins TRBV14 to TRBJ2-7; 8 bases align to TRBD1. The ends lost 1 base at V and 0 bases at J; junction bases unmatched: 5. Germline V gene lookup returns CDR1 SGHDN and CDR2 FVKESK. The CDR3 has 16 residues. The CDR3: CASSQGARGLSYEQYF. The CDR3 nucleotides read TGTGCCAGCAGCCAAGGGGCCAGGGGGCTCTCCTACGAGCAGTACTTC.

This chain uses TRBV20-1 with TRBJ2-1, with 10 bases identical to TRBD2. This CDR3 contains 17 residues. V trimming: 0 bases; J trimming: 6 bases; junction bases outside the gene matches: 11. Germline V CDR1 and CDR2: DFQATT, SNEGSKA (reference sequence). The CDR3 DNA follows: TGCAGTGCTAGAGAGCACACCGGGACTAGCGAGGGCAATGAGCAGTTCTTC. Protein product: CSAREHTGTSEGNEQFF.

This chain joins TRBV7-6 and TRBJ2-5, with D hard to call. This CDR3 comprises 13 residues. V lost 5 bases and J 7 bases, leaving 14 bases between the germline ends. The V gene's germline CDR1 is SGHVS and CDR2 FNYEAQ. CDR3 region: CASSPSGPGTQYF. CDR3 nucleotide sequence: TGTGCCAGCAGCCCGTCGGGCCCAGGGACCCAGTACTTC. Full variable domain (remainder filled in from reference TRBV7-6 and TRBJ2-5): GAGVSQSPRYKVTKRGQDVALRCDPISGHVSLYWYRQALGQGPEFLTYFNYEAQQDKSGLPNDRFSAERPEGSISTLTIQRTEQRDSAMYRCASSPSGPGTQYFGPGTRLLVL.

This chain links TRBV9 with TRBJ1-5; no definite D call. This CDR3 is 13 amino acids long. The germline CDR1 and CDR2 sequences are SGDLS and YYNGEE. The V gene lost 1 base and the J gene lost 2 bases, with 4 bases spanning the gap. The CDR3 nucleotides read TGTGCCAGCAGCGTAAGTGGCAATCAGCCCCAGCATTTT. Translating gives CASSVSGNQPQHF. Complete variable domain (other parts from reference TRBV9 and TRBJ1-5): DSGVTQTPKHLITATGQRVTLRCSPRSGDLSVYWYQQSLDQGLQFLIQYYNGEERAKGNILERFSAQQFPDLHSELNLSSLELGDSALYFCASSVSGNQPQHFGDGTRLSIL.

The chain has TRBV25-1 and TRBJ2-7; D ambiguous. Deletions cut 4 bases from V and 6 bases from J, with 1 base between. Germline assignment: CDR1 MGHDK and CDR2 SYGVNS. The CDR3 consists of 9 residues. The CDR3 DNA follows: TGTGCCAGCAGTGGCGAGCAGTACTTC. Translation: CASSGEQYF.

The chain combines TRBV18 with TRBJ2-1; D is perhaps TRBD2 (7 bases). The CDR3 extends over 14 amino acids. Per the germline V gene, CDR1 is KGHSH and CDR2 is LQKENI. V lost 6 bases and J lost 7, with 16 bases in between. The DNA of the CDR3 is TGTGCCAGCTCTCTGGGGGGGGCCCGGAATGAGCAGTTCTTC. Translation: CASSLGGARNEQFF.

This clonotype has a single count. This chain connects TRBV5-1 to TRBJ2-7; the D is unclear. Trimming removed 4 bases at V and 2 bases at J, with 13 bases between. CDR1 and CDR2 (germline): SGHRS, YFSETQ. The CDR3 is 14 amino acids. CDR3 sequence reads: CASSGSRTPYEQYF. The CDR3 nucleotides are TGCGCCAGCAGCGGCAGCAGGACCCCCTACGAGCAGTACTTC.

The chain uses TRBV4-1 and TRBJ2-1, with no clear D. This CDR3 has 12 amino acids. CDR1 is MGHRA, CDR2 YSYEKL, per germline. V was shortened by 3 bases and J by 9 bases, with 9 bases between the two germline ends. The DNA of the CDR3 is TGCGCCAGCAGCCAGTTAGGGATTGAGCAGTTCTTC. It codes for CASSQLGIEQFF.

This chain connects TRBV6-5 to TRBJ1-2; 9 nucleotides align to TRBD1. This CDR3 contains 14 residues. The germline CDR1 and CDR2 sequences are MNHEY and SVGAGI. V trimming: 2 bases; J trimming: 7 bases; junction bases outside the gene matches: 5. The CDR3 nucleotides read TGTGCCAGCAGTTACGCTCCGGACAGGGGTGGCTACACCTTC. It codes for CASSYAPDRGGYTF.

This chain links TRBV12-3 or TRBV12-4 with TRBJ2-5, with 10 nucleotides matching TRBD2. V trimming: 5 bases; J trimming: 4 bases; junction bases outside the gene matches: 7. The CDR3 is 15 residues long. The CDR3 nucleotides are TGTGCCAGCAGTATTCTAGCGGGGGCGGGAGAGACCCAGTACTTC. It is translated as CASSILAGAGETQYF.